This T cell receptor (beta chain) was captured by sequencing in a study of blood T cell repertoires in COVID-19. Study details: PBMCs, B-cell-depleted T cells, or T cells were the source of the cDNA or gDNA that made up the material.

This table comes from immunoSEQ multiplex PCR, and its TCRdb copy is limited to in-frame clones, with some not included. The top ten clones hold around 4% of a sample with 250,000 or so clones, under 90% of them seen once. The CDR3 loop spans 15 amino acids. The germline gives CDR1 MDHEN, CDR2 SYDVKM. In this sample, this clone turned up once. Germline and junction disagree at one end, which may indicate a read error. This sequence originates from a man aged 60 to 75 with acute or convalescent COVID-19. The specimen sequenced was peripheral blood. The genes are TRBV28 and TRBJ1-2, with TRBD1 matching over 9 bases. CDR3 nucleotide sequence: TGTGCCAGCACTTTAAGCACGACAGGGGGGTATGGCTACACCTTC. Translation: CASTLSTTGGYGYTF.